The 14 T cell receptor beta chains in this list originate from one sample, sequenced in a study of T cells in Graves' hyperthyroidism and ophthalmopathy. Amplified TCR beta CDR3 regions came from RNA transcripts. The HTBI primer set was used in a first-round RT-PCR of the TCR CDR3. MiXCR, applied by TCRdb to the multiplex PCR reads, yields one record per CDR3 protein. The sample lists hundreds of thousands of distinct CDR3 sequences; 14% to 15% were seen once. Sequencing used blood. These receptors all stem from a woman in her forties with Graves' ophthalmopathy.

This clonotype was recorded at least ten times. This chain links TRBV15 with TRBJ1-1; D is undetermined. Germline V lookup: CDR1 LNHNV, CDR2 YYDKDF (reference sequence). The CDR3 length is 13 residues. Trimming cost V 0 bases and J 1 base, with 3 bases left between them. CDR3 nucleotides: TGTGCCACCAGCAGAGACGGGAACACTGAAGCTTTCTTT. Translating gives CATSRDGNTEAFF.

This clonotype was picked up many times. The chain carries TRBV19 and TRBJ2-5, with 7 bases aligning to TRBD2. V lost 3 bases and J lost 6; bases outside the gene matches: 7. The CDR3 has 14 amino acids. Looked up from germline, CDR1 is LNHDA and CDR2 is SQIVND (reference sequence). This chain's CDR3 is CASSIGGLPKTQYF. The DNA of the CDR3 is TGTGCCAGTAGTATCGGGGGACTACCGAAGACCCAGTACTTC.

The chain employs TRBV4-1 and TRBJ1-5, with D unclear. The CDR3 covers 13 residues. Germline V gene lookup returns CDR1 MGHRA and CDR2 YSYEKL. Trimming left V 0 bases short and J 7 bases short, with 7 bases between. CDR3 protein: CASSQEEQQPQHF. In nucleotides, the CDR3 is TGCGCCAGCAGCCAAGAGGAGCAGCAGCCCCAGCATTTT.

This clonotype was counted a few times. The chain joins TRBV7-9 to TRBJ2-7, with TRBD2 as a possible D gene (6 bases). CDR3 length: 15 residues. Trimming stripped 4 bases from V and 5 bases from J, with 18 bases between. CDR1 is SEHNR and CDR2 is FQNEAQ in the germline V gene (reference sequence). The CDR3 loop reads CASSSLGSGTHEQYF. The CDR3 DNA sequence: TGTGCCAGCAGCTCCCTTGGTAGCGGTACCCACGAGCAGTACTTC.

The rearrangement links TRBV14 to TRBJ1-1, with D perhaps TRBD1 (5 bases). The germline V and J ends were trimmed by 4 bases and 1 base, with 19 bases remaining between them. The CDR3 totals 17 residues. Per germline, CDR1 SGHDN and CDR2 FVKESK. The CDR3 protein is CASSLGTRTFRNTEAFF. As DNA, the CDR3 is TGTGCCAGCAGCCTCGGGACCCGCACGTTTAGGAACACTGAAGCTTTCTTT.

The V and J genes are TRBV12-3 or TRBV12-4 and TRBJ2-5, with 11 bases that match TRBD2. The CDR3 is 15 amino acids. Losses at the gene ends were 6 bases for V and 5 bases for J; bases not matched to a gene: 8. CDR3 in amino acids: CASSKTSGMGETQYF. CDR3 sequence (DNA): TGTGCCAGCAGCAAGACTAGCGGGATGGGCGAGACCCAGTACTTC.

The sample holds many counts of this clonotype. V gene TRBV9 combines with J gene TRBJ1-1; a possible D gene is TRBD1 (6 bases). From germline, CDR1 is SGDLS and CDR2 YYNGEE. Trimming shortened V by 3 bases and J by 6 bases, and 15 bases separated the two germline ends. The CDR3 sequence is 14 residues long. CDR3 sequence (DNA): TGTGCCAGCAGCGAGGGGGGGCGGACCCCTGAAGCTTTCTTT. Translating it yields CASSEGGRTPEAFF.

This clonotype appeared a few times. For the CDR3, the DNA is TGCGCCAGCAGCTTGAAGTGGCCCCAAGAGACCCAGTACTTC. Translated: CASSLKWPQETQYF. The rearrangement joins TRBV5-1 to TRBJ2-5; no clear D gene. Germline V gives CDR1 SGHRS, CDR2 YFSETQ. Trimming left V 1 base short and J 1 base short, with 8 bases between. This CDR3 spans 14 amino acids.

This clonotype was seen a handful of times. The chain carries TRBV7-6 and TRBJ2-6; 8 bases match TRBD2. The germline CDR1 and CDR2 sequences are SGHVS and FNYEAQ. This CDR3 contains 17 residues. Unmatched junction bases numbered 7, after V lost 5 bases and J lost 1 base. CDR3 loop: CASSITSGGSGANVLTF. CDR3 in DNA: TGTGCCAGCAGCATTACCTCGGGGGGGTCTGGGGCCAACGTCCTGACTTTC.

At least ten counts were recorded for this clonotype. The chain combines TRBV24-1 with TRBJ2-2; D is unresolved. The V end was cut by 2 bases, the J end by 8 bases, with 20 bases between. CDR3 length: 17 residues. CDR1 and CDR2 from the germline V gene are KGHDR and SFDVKD. CDR3 in amino acids: CATSDSPRALGAGELFF. CDR3 nucleotides: TGTGCCACCAGTGATTCGCCCCGGGCTCTCGGCGCGGGGGAGCTGTTTTTT.

The sample holds many counts of this clonotype. The chain joins TRBV12-3 or TRBV12-4 to TRBJ2-7, with a weak D call TRBD1 (6 bases). V was trimmed by 7 bases and J by 3 bases, leaving 16 bases between them. CDR3 length: 14 residues. CDR3 loop: CASTTGHLIYEQYF. Written as DNA, the CDR3 is TGTGCCAGCACCACGGGACACCTGATCTACGAGCAGTACTTC.

The chain has TRBV24-1 and TRBJ2-4, with D maybe TRBD1 (6 bases). The CDR3 sequence is 14 residues long. CDR1 and CDR2 (germline): KGHDR, SFDVKD. The V and J ends lost 6 bases and 9 bases respectively, with 17 bases between them. The CDR3 sequence is CATSPHGEGVIQYF. The DNA of the CDR3 is TGTGCCACCAGTCCCCATGGCGAGGGGGTCATTCAGTACTTC.

At least ten counts were recorded for this clonotype. This chain joins TRBV19 and TRBJ1-1; 8 positions agree with TRBD1. The CDR3 runs to 12 residues. Trimming took 4 bases from V and 8 from J; bases not matched to a gene: 3. Looked up from germline, CDR1 is LNHDA and CDR2 is SQIVND (reference sequence). The CDR3 nucleotides are TGTGCCAGTAGTACCCGACAGGGGGAAGCTTTCTTT. As protein: CASSTRQGEAFF.

The chain recombines TRBV6-2 or TRBV6-3 with TRBJ2-7; 12 bases are a match to TRBD2. Germline CDR1 and CDR2: MNHEY and SVGEGT. The CDR3 covers 19 residues. V was pared by 7 bases and J by 1 base, with 17 bases of the junction left unmatched. CDR3 nucleotides: TGTGCCAGCACCAAACCAGGACTAGCGGGAAACGGGGTATCCTACGAGCAGTACTTC. The encoded protein is CASTKPGLAGNGVSYEQYF.